Following are 21 T cell receptor beta chains from one sample sequenced in a study of OX40 agonist ivuxolimab in advanced cancers. Only in-frame clones appear in the TCRdb table, and some are missing; sequencing was by immunoSEQ multiplex PCR. The profile shows some 87,000 clones, 94% of them singletons. The source material was CD4+ or CD8+ T cells sorted from blood, sampled in a trial of the OX40 agonist ivuxolimab. Source of these receptors: an adult with an advanced solid tumor such as melanoma, head and neck, liver or kidney cancer.

J is TRBJ2-7 and V is TRBV4-3, with a tentative D call TRBD1 (5 bases). The ends were cut back, 1 base at V and 2 bases at J, with 9 bases in the middle. Germline-derived CDR1 and CDR2 are LGHNA and YSLEER. There are 14 residues in the CDR3. In nucleotides, the CDR3 is TGCGCCAGCAGCCAAGGAAGGGGAACCTACGAGCAGTACTTC. It is translated as CASSQGRGTYEQYF.

V is TRBV7-9 and J is TRBJ2-7; D unresolved. The CDR3 contains 16 residues. Trimming cost V 4 bases and J 5 bases, with 21 bases left between them. Germline CDR1 and CDR2: SEHNR and FQNEAQ (reference sequence). The CDR3, as DNA: TGTGCCAGCAGCTCCCGGACCGACCCTGTAACCCACGAGCAGTACTTC. It specifies CASSSRTDPVTHEQYF.

The chain's CDR3 is CASSMGYTEAFF. The DNA of the CDR3 is TGTGCCAGTAGTATGGGGTACACTGAAGCTTTCTTT. V usage is TRBV19 and J usage is TRBJ1-1, with unresolved D. Germline loops: CDR1 LNHDA, CDR2 SQIVND (reference sequence). The CDR3 consists of 12 residues. Trimming left V 3 bases short and J 3 bases short, with 5 bases between. The whole variable domain, remainder taken from reference TRBV19 and TRBJ1-1, is DGGITQSPKYLFRKEGQNVTLSCEQNLNHDAMYWYRQDPGQGLRLIYYSQIVNDFQKGDIAEGYSVSREKKESFPLTVTSAQKNPTAFYLCASSMGYTEAFFGQGTRLTVV.

V and J are TRBV7-8 and TRBJ2-2; D call uncertain. V was shortened by 7 bases and J by 1 base, with 7 bases between the two germline ends. The V gene's germline CDR1 is SGHVS and CDR2 FQNEAQ. The CDR3 totals 13 residues. The CDR3: CASITENTGELFF. The CDR3 DNA is TGTGCCAGCATTACAGAGAACACCGGGGAGCTGTTTTTT.

The chain recombines TRBV2 with TRBJ1-4; 7 bases fit TRBD1. CDR1 SNHLY and CDR2 FYNNEI come from the germline V gene. Trimming removed 6 bases from V and 0 bases from J; junction bases left unmatched: 7. The CDR3 contains 16 residues. CDR3 in DNA: TGTGCCAGCAGCTGGACAGGATCTTCAACTAATGAAAAACTGTTTTTT. It yields the protein CASSWTGSSTNEKLFF.

The chain uses TRBV29-1 and TRBJ2-1; 8 nucleotides match TRBD1. Germline V CDR1 and CDR2: SQVTM, ANQGSEA. The V segment lost 7 bases and the J segment 9 bases; nucleotides outside the gene matches: 14. The CDR3 covers 14 residues. CDR3 sequence (DNA): TGCAGCGCACCCCTTCAGGGGGCCCAAATTGAGCAGTTCTTC. Residues: CSAPLQGAQIEQFF.

The chain is built from TRBV4-2 and TRBJ2-7; tentatively, D is TRBD2 (6 bases). Trimming pared 3 bases from V and 2 bases from J, leaving 14 bases between. The CDR3 spans 15 residues. CDR1 and CDR2 (germline): LGHNA, YNFKEQ. CDR3 coding DNA: TGTGCCAGCAGCCATGATGGGACTGGCACCTACGAGCAGTACTTC. Protein product: CASSHDGTGTYEQYF.

The V gene is TRBV4-3, the J gene TRBJ2-1; 10 bases match TRBD1. V lost 5 bases, J lost 3 bases, and 7 bases stayed unmatched. Looked up from germline, CDR1 is LGHNA and CDR2 is YSLEER. The CDR3 runs 16 residues. In nucleotides, the CDR3 is TGCGCCAGCAGCTCCCGAGGGACAGGGGTCTACAATGAGCAGTTCTTC. Residues: CASSSRGTGVYNEQFF.

The chain has TRBV15 and TRBJ1-2; 7 bases are a match to TRBD1. Germline trimming cut 3 bases from V and 8 bases from J; bases unmatched to any gene: 9. Germline lookup yields CDR1 LNHNV and CDR2 YYDKDF (reference sequence). The CDR3 has 14 residues. Written as DNA, the CDR3 is TGTGCCACCAGCAGCCTGACAGGGCCGGACGGCTACACCTTC. This codes for CATSSLTGPDGYTF.

V usage is TRBV7-9 and J usage is TRBJ2-3; no definite D call. The germline V and J ends were trimmed by 2 bases and 2 bases, with 23 bases remaining between them. This CDR3 has 19 amino acids. Germline CDR1 SEHNR, CDR2 FQNEAQ (reference sequence). CDR3 region: CASSLTPILYLETTDTQYF. DNA of the CDR3: TGTGCCAGCAGCTTAACTCCCATCCTCTACCTGGAGACCACAGATACGCAGTATTTT. Full variable domain (outside the CDR3, taken from reference TRBV7-9 and TRBJ2-3): DTGVSQNPRHKITKRGQNVTFRCDPISEHNRLYWYRQTLGQGPEFLTYFQNEAQLEKSRLLSDRFSAERPKGSFSTLEIQRTEQGDSAMYLCASSLTPILYLETTDTQYFGPGTRLTVL.

The rearrangement links TRBV7-2 to TRBJ2-7; perhaps D is TRBD1 or TRBD2 (5 bases each). The V gene lost 5 bases and the J gene lost 2 bases, with 13 bases spanning the gap. CDR1 and CDR2 from the germline V gene are SGHTA and FQGNSA. CDR3 length equals 14 residues. Here the CDR3 reads CASSPGLATYEQYF. The CDR3 DNA reads as TGTGCCAGCAGCCCGGGGCTCGCTACCTACGAGCAGTACTTC.

The chain couples TRBV19 to TRBJ2-1; D is undetermined. The germline V and J ends were trimmed by 3 bases and 6 bases, with 3 bases remaining between them. Looked up from germline, CDR1 is LNHDA and CDR2 is SQIVND (reference sequence). The CDR3 runs to 11 residues. The CDR3 sequence is CASSMSNEQFF. The CDR3 DNA is TGTGCCAGTAGTATGAGCAATGAGCAGTTCTTC.

The chain joins TRBV5-6 to TRBJ2-1, with TRBD2 matching 10 bases. The germline gives CDR1 SGHDT, CDR2 YYEEEE. CDR3 size: 17 residues. Unmatched junction bases numbered 5, after V lost 0 bases and J lost 2 bases. CDR3 in amino acids: CASSLGPSGGPYNEQFF. The DNA of the CDR3 is TGTGCCAGCAGCTTGGGCCCTAGCGGGGGTCCCTACAATGAGCAGTTCTTC.

In its sample, this clone was seen once. The chain carries TRBV27 and TRBJ2-7; D is undetermined. This CDR3 region has 14 residues. Germline V CDR1 and CDR2: MNHEY, SMNVEV (reference sequence). With 5 bases removed from V and 1 base from J, the gap between germline ends came to 12 bases. CDR3 amino acids: CASSPYGPSYEQYF. The CDR3 nucleotides read TGTGCCAGCAGTCCTTATGGGCCATCCTACGAGCAGTACTTC.

V gene TRBV7-8 combines with J gene TRBJ1-1; TRBD1 might be the D (6 bases). CDR1 SGHVS and CDR2 FQNEAQ come from the germline V gene. V gave up 1 base and J gave up 6 bases, with 18 bases separating them. The CDR3 runs 16 residues. The DNA for the CDR3 is TGTGCCAGCAGCTTAGGGGGAAGGGGGGCATTCGCTGAAGCTTTCTTT. Amino acids: CASSLGGRGAFAEAFF.

The chain links TRBV7-9 to TRBJ1-2, with 9 bases lining up with TRBD1. The CDR3 is 15 residues long. CDR1 is SEHNR, CDR2 FQNEAQ, per germline (reference sequence). Trimming took 1 base from V and 4 from J; bases not matched to a gene: 4. Here the CDR3 reads CASSLGTGAGYGYTF. Here the CDR3 DNA reads TGTGCCAGCAGCTTAGGGACAGGGGCGGGCTATGGCTACACCTTC. Drawing the rest from reference TRBV7-9 and TRBJ1-2, the complete variable domain is DTGVSQNPRHKITKRGQNVTFRCDPISEHNRLYWYRQTLGQGPEFLTYFQNEAQLEKSRLLSDRFSAERPKGSFSTLEIQRTEQGDSAMYLCASSLGTGAGYGYTFGSGTRLTVV.

The V and J genes are TRBV5-1 and TRBJ2-7; D is uncertain. The germline V gene encodes CDR1 SGHRS and CDR2 YFSETQ. The CDR3 extends over 17 amino acids. V lost 4 bases and J lost 2, with 22 bases in between. The CDR3, as DNA: TGCGCCAGCAGCGACGAGATGCGACCGACGCTAGCCTACGAGCAGTACTTC. It codes for CASSDEMRPTLAYEQYF.

This sequence joins TRBV7-2 and TRBJ2-3, with 11 bases that match TRBD2. Per the germline V gene, CDR1 is SGHTA and CDR2 is FQGNSA. The CDR3 is made up of 13 amino acids. J gave up 9 bases and V 5 bases, and 4 bases lay outside the gene matches. The CDR3 DNA sequence: TGTGCCAGCAGCCAAGGGACTAGCGGAACGCAGTATTTT. Translation: CASSQGTSGTQYF.

The chain is built from TRBV7-6 and TRBJ2-1; no definite D call. The CDR3 runs 15 residues. The germline gives CDR1 SGHVS, CDR2 FNYEAQ. V lost 3 bases to trimming and J lost 0 bases, with 9 bases between them. The CDR3 DNA reads as TGTGCCAGCAGCTTCGGACGAGCCTCCTACAATGAGCAGTTCTTC. Translated, it gives CASSFGRASYNEQFF. The entire variable domain, with the rest obtained from reference TRBV7-6 and TRBJ2-1, is as follows: GAGVSQSPRYKVTKRGQDVALRCDPISGHVSLYWYRQALGQGPEFLTYFNYEAQQDKSGLPNDRFSAERPEGSISTLTIQRTEQRDSAMYRCASSFGRASYNEQFFGPGTRLTVL.

The chain employs TRBV5-6 and TRBJ2-3, with a possible D match to TRBD1 (5 bases). The CDR3 extends over 16 amino acids. V lost 3 bases, J lost 0 bases, and 14 bases lay in between. Germline CDR1 and CDR2: SGHDT and YYEEEE. As DNA, the CDR3 is TGTGCCAGCAGCTATTCGGACATCTACAGCACAGATACGCAGTATTTT. Protein sequence: CASSYSDIYSTDTQYF.

This chain links TRBV5-4 with TRBJ2-1, with TRBD1 as a possible D gene (5 bases). V was cut by 4 bases and J by 0 bases, with 14 bases left in between. CDR1 and CDR2 (germline): SGHNT, YYREEE (reference sequence). The CDR3 is 16 residues long. The CDR3 DNA follows: TGTGCCAGCAGCACTCAACAGGCCCCCTCCTACAATGAGCAGTTCTTC. Encoded protein: CASSTQQAPSYNEQFF. The entire variable domain, with the rest obtained from reference TRBV5-4 and TRBJ2-1, is as follows: ETGVTQSPTHLIKTRGQQVTLRCSSQSGHNTVSWYQQALGQGPQFIFQYYREEENGRGNFPPRFSGLQFPNYSSELNVNALELDDSALYLCASSTQQAPSYNEQFFGPGTRLTVL.